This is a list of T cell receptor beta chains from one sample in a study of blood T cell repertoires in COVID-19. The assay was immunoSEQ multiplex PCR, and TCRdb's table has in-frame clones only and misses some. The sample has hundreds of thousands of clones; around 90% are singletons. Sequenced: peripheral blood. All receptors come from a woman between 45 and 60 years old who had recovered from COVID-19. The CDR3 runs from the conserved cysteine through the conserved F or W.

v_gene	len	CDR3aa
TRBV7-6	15	CASSLAMADTGELFF
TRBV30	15	CAWSADRVDADTQYF
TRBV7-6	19	CASSLTLGGTSGISYEQYF
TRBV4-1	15	CASSQDPGGYNEQFF
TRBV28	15	CASSQGQRGNQPQHF
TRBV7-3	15	CASSPWQGAYNEQFF
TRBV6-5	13	CASSYGAGTEAFF
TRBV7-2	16	CASSYGGTSGTYEQYF
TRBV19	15	CASSPKVGTDTEAFF
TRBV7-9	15	CASSSGQGGPGELFF
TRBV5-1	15	CASSLRTSGYNEQFF
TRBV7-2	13	CASSLIRGQGYTF
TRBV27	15	CASSLLAGVRGEQFF
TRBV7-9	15	CASSSEDSHNSPLHF
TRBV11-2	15	CASSLVPITSTEAFF
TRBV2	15	CASQAEGQGGYEQYF
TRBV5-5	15	CASSLEWLGAGGYTF
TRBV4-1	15	CASSQEQGLVYGYTF
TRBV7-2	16	CASSGGPGTGLNEQFF
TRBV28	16	CASSQTAQGRNSPLHF
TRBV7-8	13	CASSLYRDYGYTF
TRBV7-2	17	CASSPLGQGLLMRPIYF
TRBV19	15	CASSGGGRGTDTQYF
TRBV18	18	CASSLSQTEVDGNEKLFF
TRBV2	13	CASSYAEDGLEYF
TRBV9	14	CASSVDRPDSPLHF
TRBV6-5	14	CASSLDRVITEAFF
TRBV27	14	CASSSSSLTDTQYF
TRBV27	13	CASSPSPFYEQYF
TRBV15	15	CATSRDFHSNQPQHF